A single sample is the source of the 24 T cell receptor beta chains below, sequenced in a study of blood T cell repertoires in COVID-19. Clones were sequenced by immunoSEQ multiplex PCR, and TCRdb holds only the in-frame ones, with some missing. The data hold 350,000 to 400,000 clones, with just over 90% observed a single time. Sequenced material: PBMCs or T cells enriched from blood (not recorded which). These receptors originate from a woman in her forties who had been exposed to COVID-19.

The chain links TRBV30 to TRBJ1-4, with a possible D match to TRBD1 (5 bases). V was pared by 2 bases and J by 7 bases, with 17 bases between. The CDR3 length is 15 residues. Germline CDR1 and CDR2: GTSNPN and SVGIG (reference sequence). CDR3 loop: CAWSTGDSRGEKLFF. The CDR3, as DNA: TGTGCCTGGAGTACTGGGGACTCCCGGGGTGAAAAACTGTTTTTT.

The gene calls are TRBV7-2 and TRBJ1-5, with 7 bases that match TRBD1. The length of the CDR3 is 15 residues. Germline values: CDR1 SGHTA, CDR2 FQGNSA. Losses at the gene ends were 5 bases for V and 3 bases for J; bases not matched to a gene: 7. As DNA, the CDR3 is TGTGCCAGCAGCACCTCGGGACAGCACAATCAGCCCCAGCATTTT. It is translated as CASSTSGQHNQPQHF. The full variable domain, completed using reference TRBV7-2 and TRBJ1-5, is GAGVSQSPSNKVTEKGKDVELRCDPISGHTALYWYRQSLGQGLEFLIYFQGNSAPDKSGLPSDRFSAERTGGSVSTLTIQRTQQEDSAVYLCASSTSGQHNQPQHFGDGTRLSIL.

The chain is built from TRBV20-1 and TRBJ1-1, with no clear D. The ends were cut back, 3 bases at V and 2 bases at J, with 13 bases in the middle. There are 14 residues in the CDR3. The germline CDR1 and CDR2 sequences are DFQATT and SNEGSKA (reference sequence). The CDR3 DNA reads as TGCAGTGCTAGTTACTCTATCCAAAACACTGAAGCTTTCTTT. Protein: CSASYSIQNTEAFF.

The J gene is TRBJ2-5, the V gene TRBV6-2 or TRBV6-3; 7 bases agree with TRBD1. The CDR3 loop spans 15 amino acids. Germline V gives CDR1 MNHEY, CDR2 SVGEGT. Trimming took 0 bases from V and 7 from J; bases not matched to a gene: 8. The chain's CDR3 is CASSYSGTERSTQYF. The DNA of the CDR3 is TGTGCCAGCAGTTACTCCGGGACAGAGAGGTCGACCCAGTACTTC.

The table lists this clone with a count of one. The chain uses TRBV7-9 and TRBJ1-2; 11 nucleotides align to TRBD1. The junction had 8 bases not matched to a gene; V was cut back by 4 bases and J by 7 bases. The CDR3 has 15 residues. Germline V gene sequence: CDR1 SEHNR, CDR2 FQNEAQ (reference sequence). CDR3 nucleotides: TGTGCCAGCAGCTCAGGCGGGACAGGGGGGTCTGGCTACACCTTC. Translation: CASSSGGTGGSGYTF.

The gene calls are TRBV4-3 and TRBJ2-6, with 9 positions matching TRBD1. Losses at the gene ends were 6 bases for V and 0 bases for J; bases not matched to a gene: 6. The germline V gene has CDR1 LGHNA and CDR2 YSLEER. The CDR3 is 17 residues long. CDR3 nucleotide sequence: TGCGCCAGCAGTCCGGGACAGGGCCGCTCTGGGGCCAACGTCCTGACTTTC. It encodes CASSPGQGRSGANVLTF.

The rearrangement uses TRBV10-2 and TRBJ2-7, with 8 bases lining up with TRBD1. This CDR3 region has 12 residues. V dropped 6 bases and J dropped 4; count of bases not matched to a gene: 2. Germline V gene data show CDR1 as WSHSY and CDR2 as SAAADI. This chain's CDR3 is CASRTGVYEQYF. The CDR3 DNA sequence: TGCGCCAGCAGGACAGGGGTTTACGAGCAGTACTTC.

This chain links TRBV11-3 with TRBJ2-2; D not resolved. V shed 1 base and J shed 3 bases, with 15 bases lying between them. The germline V gene encodes CDR1 SGHNT and CDR2 YENEEA. This CDR3 region has 17 residues. The CDR3 nucleotides are TGTGCCAGCAGCTTAGGACTCGGGTCGCAGTACACCGGGGAGCTGTTTTTT. It yields the protein CASSLGLGSQYTGELFF. The complete variable domain, with remaining parts taken from reference TRBV11-3 and TRBJ2-2, reads EAGVVQSPRYKIIEKKQPVAFWCNPISGHNTLYWYLQNLGQGPELLIRYENEEAVDDSQLPKDRFSAERLKGVDSTLKIQPAELGDSAVYLCASSLGLGSQYTGELFFGEGSRLTVL.

This chain joins TRBV6-1 and TRBJ1-1, with TRBD1 identical over 7 bases. This CDR3 contains 14 residues. V was pared by 2 bases and J by 7 bases, with 7 bases of the junction left unmatched. In germline, CDR1 is MNHNS, CDR2 SASEGT. CDR3 DNA sequence: TGTGCCAGCAGTGAACTGGGACAGATTTATGAAGCTTTCTTT. Amino acid sequence: CASSELGQIYEAFF.

The chain is built from TRBV2 and TRBJ2-5; maybe TRBD1 (6 bases). With 3 bases removed from V and 2 bases from J, the gap between germline ends came to 16 bases. Germline V gene lookup returns CDR1 SNHLY and CDR2 FYNNEI. CDR3 length: 16 residues. Written as DNA, the CDR3 is TGTGCCAGCAGTGAGGAGCAGGGGTGGGGGCAAGAGACCCAGTACTTC. This gives the protein CASSEEQGWGQETQYF.

This chain joins TRBV30 and TRBJ2-6; D gene uncertain. CDR1 and CDR2 from the germline V gene are GTSNPN and SVGIG (reference sequence). The CDR3 runs 14 residues. Trimming shortened V by 3 bases and J by 3 bases, and 9 bases separated the two germline ends. Here the CDR3 reads CAWRSPGGANVLTF. CDR3 DNA: TGTGCCTGGAGATCGCCGGGTGGGGCCAACGTCCTGACTTTC.

This clone was picked up one time. V gene TRBV10-2 combines with J gene TRBJ1-2; D not certain. Germline values: CDR1 WSHSY, CDR2 SAAADI. This CDR3 has 14 amino acids. Trimming cost V 0 bases and J 5 bases, with 10 bases left between them. The CDR3 spells CASSESRSGYGYTF. The CDR3 nucleotides are TGCGCCAGCAGTGAGTCGAGGTCGGGGTATGGCTACACCTTC.

The chain is built from TRBV5-1 and TRBJ2-1; 7 nucleotides line up with TRBD2. Germline trimming cut 4 bases from V and 0 bases from J; bases unmatched to any gene: 10. Germline CDR1 SGHRS, CDR2 YFSETQ. CDR3 length: 17 residues. CDR3 protein: CASSTGTTASSYNEQFF. CDR3 bases: TGCGCCAGCAGCACCGGGACTACCGCGAGCTCCTACAATGAGCAGTTCTTC.

This clone was seen only once. This rearrangement joins TRBV5-1 to TRBJ1-5, with 9 bases fitting TRBD1. The ends lost 4 bases at V and 6 bases at J; junction bases unmatched: 8. Per germline, CDR1 SGHRS and CDR2 YFSETQ. The length of the CDR3 is 15 residues. The CDR3 DNA reads TGCGCCAGCAGCCCCGGGACAGGGTCTGGTCAGCCCCAGCATTTT. It encodes CASSPGTGSGQPQHF.

The rearrangement uses TRBV19 and TRBJ1-2; perhaps TRBD1 as D (6 bases). V lost 5 bases, J lost 3 bases, and 13 bases lay in between. This CDR3 contains 14 residues. Germline values: CDR1 LNHDA, CDR2 SQIVND (reference sequence). The CDR3 sequence: CASSPRQGYYGYTF. CDR3 DNA: TGTGCCAGTAGTCCCCGCCAGGGGTACTATGGCTACACCTTC.

CDR3 region: CASSLAGKNYEQYF. CDR3 sequence (DNA): TGTGCCAGCAGCTTGGCCGGTAAAAACTACGAGCAGTACTTC. This chain links TRBV5-4 with TRBJ2-7; D remains ambiguous. V lost 0 bases and J 3 bases, leaving 10 bases between the germline ends. The CDR3 runs 14 residues. The germline V gene has CDR1 SGHNT and CDR2 YYREEE (reference sequence). The variable domain in full, with the rest retrieved from reference TRBV5-4 and TRBJ2-7, is ETGVTQSPTHLIKTRGQQVTLRCSSQSGHNTVSWYQQALGQGPQFIFQYYREEENGRGNFPPRFSGLQFPNYSSELNVNALELDDSALYLCASSLAGKNYEQYFGPGTRLTVT.

In nucleotides, the CDR3 is TGTGCCACCACCAACGGACTAGCGGGCACAGATACGCAGTATTTT. Translated: CATTNGLAGTDTQYF. The rearrangement joins TRBV15 to TRBJ2-3; TRBD2 matches 10 bases. The CDR3 is 15 amino acids. CDR1 is LNHNV, CDR2 YYDKDF, per germline (reference sequence). The V gene end was trimmed by 7 bases and the J gene end by 1 base; junction bases not matched to a gene: 5.

This chain joins TRBV14 and TRBJ2-7; tentatively, D is TRBD2 (5 bases). Germline CDR1 SGHDN, CDR2 FVKESK. V was clipped by 3 bases and J by 6 bases, with 21 bases between them. This CDR3 region has 16 residues. CDR3 residues: CASSHGGARTKFEQYF. The DNA for the CDR3 is TGTGCCAGCAGCCACGGAGGAGCAAGAACAAAGTTCGAGCAGTACTTC.

The chain links TRBV27 to TRBJ1-6; D may be TRBD1 (6 bases). V gave up 6 bases and J gave up 4 bases, with 22 bases separating them. CDR1 is MNHEY and CDR2 is SMNVEV in the germline V gene (reference sequence). The CDR3 extends over 18 amino acids. The CDR3 is CASRRKTTGTPYNSPLHF. In DNA, the CDR3 is TGTGCCAGCAGAAGAAAGACTACCGGGACACCATATAATTCACCCCTCCACTTT.

V and J are TRBV5-8 and TRBJ2-5, with 15 bases that match TRBD2. After removal of 3 bases from V and 5 bases from J, the junction contained 5 bases not matched to a gene. Germline CDR1 and CDR2: SGHTS and YDEGEE. CDR3 length: 16 residues. The CDR3 protein is CASSYPGTSGRETQYF. The CDR3 DNA sequence: TGTGCCAGCAGCTACCCCGGGACTAGCGGGAGGGAGACCCAGTACTTC. Drawing the rest from reference TRBV5-8 and TRBJ2-5, the complete variable domain is EAGVTQSPTHLIKTRGQQATLRCSPISGHTSVYWYQQALGLGLQFLLWYDEGEERNRGNFPPRFSGRQFPNYSSELNVNALELEDSALYLCASSYPGTSGRETQYFGPGTRLLVL.

The chain recombines TRBV27 with TRBJ1-2; D may be TRBD1 (5 bases). Deletions cut 5 bases from V and 7 bases from J, with 14 bases between. CDR3 length: 13 residues. Per the germline V gene, CDR1 is MNHEY and CDR2 is SMNVEV (reference sequence). This chain's CDR3 is CASSPPGKSGYTF. The CDR3 DNA follows: TGTGCCAGCAGTCCACCAGGGAAGTCTGGCTACACCTTC.

This chain joins TRBV7-9 and TRBJ1-1; 10 nucleotides match TRBD1. Germline V lookup: CDR1 SEHNR, CDR2 FQNEAQ (reference sequence). This CDR3 contains 15 residues. Losses at the gene ends were 5 bases for V and 1 base for J; bases not matched to a gene: 4. CDR3 bases: TGTGCCAGCAGCGCCCGGGACAGGGGGAACACTGAAGCTTTCTTT. Its protein is CASSARDRGNTEAFF.

The V gene is TRBV7-9, the J gene TRBJ1-6; TRBD1 aligns across 8 bases. With 5 bases clipped from V and 8 bases from J, the junction kept 8 bases outside the gene matches. CDR3 length: 15 amino acids. Germline V gene data show CDR1 as SEHNR and CDR2 as FQNEAQ (reference sequence). The CDR3 DNA sequence: TGTGCCAGCAGCGTTTATGGGACAGGAGATTCACCCCTCCACTTT. Translation: CASSVYGTGDSPLHF.

The DNA for the CDR3 is TGCGCCAGCAGCAGTGACTACGGAGTCTACGAGCAGTACTTC. Its translation is CASSSDYGVYEQYF. The chain couples TRBV5-1 to TRBJ2-7; a possible D gene is TRBD2 (5 bases). The CDR3 is 14 residues long. CDR1 is SGHRS, CDR2 YFSETQ, per germline. V was pared by 4 bases and J by 3 bases, with 14 bases between.